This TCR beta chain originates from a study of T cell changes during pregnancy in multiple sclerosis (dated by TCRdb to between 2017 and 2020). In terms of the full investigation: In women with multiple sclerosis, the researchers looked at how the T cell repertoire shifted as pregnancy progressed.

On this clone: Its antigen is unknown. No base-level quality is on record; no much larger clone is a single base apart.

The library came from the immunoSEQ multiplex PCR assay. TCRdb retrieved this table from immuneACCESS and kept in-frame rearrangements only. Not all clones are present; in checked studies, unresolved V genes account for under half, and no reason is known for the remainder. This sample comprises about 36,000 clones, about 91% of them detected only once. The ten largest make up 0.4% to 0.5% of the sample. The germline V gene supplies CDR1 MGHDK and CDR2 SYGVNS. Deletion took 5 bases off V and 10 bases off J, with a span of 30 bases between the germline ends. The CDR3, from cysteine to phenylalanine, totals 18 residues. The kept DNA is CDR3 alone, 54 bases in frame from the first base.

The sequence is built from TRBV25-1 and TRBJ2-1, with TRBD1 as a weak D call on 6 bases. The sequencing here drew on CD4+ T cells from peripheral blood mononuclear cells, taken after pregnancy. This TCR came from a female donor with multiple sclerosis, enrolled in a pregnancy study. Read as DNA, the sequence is TGTGCCAGCAGTTTTAATTCCCGTAGGAGAGGGGGAGAGGGCGAGCAGTTCTTC. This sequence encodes CASSFNSRRRGGEGEQFF.